This T cell receptor (beta chain) derives from a study of blood T cells in healthy people across ages. With respect to this clonotype: Germline and junction disagree at one end, which may indicate a read error.

The CDR3 totals 17 residues. The germline V gene encodes CDR1 MNHNY and CDR2 SVGAGI (reference sequence). PCR was performed a second time for about 6 to 11 cycles using a sample-barcoded 5' primer and a J-beta primer mix. Each CDR3 protein is one row after TCRdb ran MiXCR on the 5' RACE reads. Here the sample spans 1.5 million to 2 million distinct CDR3 sequences, about 32% being singletons. The chain carries TRBV6-6 and TRBJ2-7; possibly TRBD2 for D (6 bases). The source is a woman aged 30 to 39 in good health. The sequenced sample was blood. CDR3 sequence: CASSYLTGAGPPYGQYF. For the CDR3, the DNA is TGTGCCAGCAGTTACTTGACTGGAGCGGGCCCGCCCTACGGGCAGTACTTC.